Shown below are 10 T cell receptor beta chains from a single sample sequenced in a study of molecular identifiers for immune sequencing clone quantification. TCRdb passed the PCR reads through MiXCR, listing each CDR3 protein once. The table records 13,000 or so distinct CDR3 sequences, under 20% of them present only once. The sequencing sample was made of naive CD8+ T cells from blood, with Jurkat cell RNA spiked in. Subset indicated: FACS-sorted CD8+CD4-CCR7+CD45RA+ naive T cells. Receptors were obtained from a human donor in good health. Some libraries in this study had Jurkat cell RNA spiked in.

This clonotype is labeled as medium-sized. The CDR3 coding sequence is TGTGCCAGTAGTGAAAACAGGGCTACTACCTACGAGCAGTACTTC. Amino acids: CASSENRATTYEQYF. This rearrangement joins TRBV19 to TRBJ2-7, with D possibly being TRBD1 (6 bases). Deletions cut 5 bases from V and 2 bases from J, with 16 bases between. Germline lookup yields CDR1 LNHDA and CDR2 SQIVND (reference sequence). CDR3 length equals 15 residues.

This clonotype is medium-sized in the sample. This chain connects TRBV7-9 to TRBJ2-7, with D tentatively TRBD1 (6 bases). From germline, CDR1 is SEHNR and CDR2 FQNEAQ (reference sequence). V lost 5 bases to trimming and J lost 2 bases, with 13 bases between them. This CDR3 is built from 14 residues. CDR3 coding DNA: TGTGCCAGCAGCCCGGTAACAGGGACCTACGAGCAGTACTTC. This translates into CASSPVTGTYEQYF. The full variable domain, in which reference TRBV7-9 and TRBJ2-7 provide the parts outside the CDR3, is DTGVSQNPRHKITKRGQNVTFRCDPISEHNRLYWYRQTLGQGPEFLTYFQNEAQLEKSRLLSDRFSAERPKGSFSTLEIQRTEQGDSAMYLCASSPVTGTYEQYFGPGTRLTVT.

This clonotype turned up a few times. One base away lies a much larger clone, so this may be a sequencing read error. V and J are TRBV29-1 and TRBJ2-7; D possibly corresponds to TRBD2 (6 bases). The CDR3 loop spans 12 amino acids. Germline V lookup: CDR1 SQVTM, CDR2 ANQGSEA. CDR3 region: CSAEWGGNEQYF. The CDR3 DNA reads TGCAGCGCTGAATGGGGAGGTAACGAGCAGTACTTC.

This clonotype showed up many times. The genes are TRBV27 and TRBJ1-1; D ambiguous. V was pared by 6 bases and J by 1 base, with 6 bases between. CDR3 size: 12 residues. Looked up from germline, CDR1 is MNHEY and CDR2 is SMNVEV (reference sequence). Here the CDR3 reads CASRLGNTEAFF. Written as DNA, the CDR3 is TGTGCCAGCAGGTTGGGGAACACTGAAGCTTTCTTT.

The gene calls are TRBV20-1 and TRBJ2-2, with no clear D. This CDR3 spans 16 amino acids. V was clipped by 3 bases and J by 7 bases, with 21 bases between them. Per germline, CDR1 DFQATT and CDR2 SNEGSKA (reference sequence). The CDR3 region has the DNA TGCAGTGCTAGGGCCCCCGGGCCCCCCGGTCACGGGGAGCTGTTTTTT. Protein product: CSARAPGPPGHGELFF.

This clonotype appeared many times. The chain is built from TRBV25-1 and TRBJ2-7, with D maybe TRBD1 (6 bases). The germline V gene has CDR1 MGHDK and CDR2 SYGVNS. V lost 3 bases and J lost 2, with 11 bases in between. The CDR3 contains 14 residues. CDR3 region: CASSDAPGAYEQYF. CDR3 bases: TGTGCCAGCAGTGACGCGCCAGGGGCCTACGAGCAGTACTTC.

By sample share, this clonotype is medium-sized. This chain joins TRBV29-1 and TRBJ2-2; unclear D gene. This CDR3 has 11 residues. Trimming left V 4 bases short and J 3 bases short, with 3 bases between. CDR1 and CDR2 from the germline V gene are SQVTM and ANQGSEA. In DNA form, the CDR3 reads TGCAGCGTTGTATACACCGGGGAGCTGTTTTTT. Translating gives CSVVYTGELFF.

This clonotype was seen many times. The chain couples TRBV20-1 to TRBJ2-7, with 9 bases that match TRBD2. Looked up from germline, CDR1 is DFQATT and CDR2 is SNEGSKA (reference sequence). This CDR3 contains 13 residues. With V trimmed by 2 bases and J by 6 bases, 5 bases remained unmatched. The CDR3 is CSARPAGGVEQYF. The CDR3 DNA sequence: TGCAGTGCTAGACCAGCGGGAGGTGTCGAGCAGTACTTC.

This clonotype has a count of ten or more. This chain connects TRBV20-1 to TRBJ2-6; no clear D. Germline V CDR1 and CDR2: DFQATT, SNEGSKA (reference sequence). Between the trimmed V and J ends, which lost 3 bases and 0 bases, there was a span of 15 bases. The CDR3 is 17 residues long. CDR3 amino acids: CSASPPVAVSGANVLTF. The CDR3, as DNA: TGCAGTGCTAGCCCCCCCGTGGCTGTCTCTGGGGCCAACGTCCTGACTTTC.

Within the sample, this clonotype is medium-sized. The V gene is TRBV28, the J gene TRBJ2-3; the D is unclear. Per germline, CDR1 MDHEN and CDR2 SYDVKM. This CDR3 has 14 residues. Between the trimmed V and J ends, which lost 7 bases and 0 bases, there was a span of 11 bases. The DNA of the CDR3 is TGTGCCAGCAACCCGCTGACTAGCACAGATACGCAGTATTTT. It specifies CASNPLTSTDTQYF.